This entry is about one TCR beta chain. Its cognate antigen is unknown. In germline, CDR1 is LNHDA, CDR2 SQIVND (reference sequence). Germline trimming cut 4 bases from V and 0 bases from J; bases unmatched to any gene: 11. The CDR3 is 18 amino acids. The PCR employed 60 Vbeta primers together with 13 Jbeta primers. Authors' methods: Roughly 11 million of the about 80 million unique TCR beta chains counted in a later analysis were shared. Sequenced by immunoSEQ multiplex PCR; TCRdb stores in-frame clones only, minus some. The DNA was the basis for D and trimming; V, J and clone size are from that table. In the table there are around 190,000 clones, roughly 9.4% of which are singletons. The entry originates in a study of cytomegalovirus exposure and HLA in healthy donors. Notes on the study in general: A later analysis found most CMV-associated TCR beta chains apparently HLA-restricted. The likely origin of a cluster of highly shared sequence variants was a sequencing artifact.

This chain joins TRBV19 and TRBJ2-2, with 7 positions matching TRBD2. Source material: PBMCs. This receptor was taken from a woman in her twenties or thirties in good health and CMV-seropositive. As DNA, the CDR3 is TGTGCCAGTAGTACAAAATCGACTAGCTTTTCGAACACCGGGGAGCTGTTTTTT. It translates to CASSTKSTSFSNTGELFF.